This TCR beta chain originates from a study of blood T cell repertoires in COVID-19. Study at large: Material from acute and convalescent COVID-19 was sourced from the United States, Italy and Spain.

This clone has a single count. Study processing details: Reference gene primer amplification gave nucleated cell count estimates. Profiling relied on immunoSEQ multiplex PCR, and the TCRdb table lists in-frame clones only, not all of them. V and J calls plus clone size are reproduced from that table; the DNA served to infer D and trimming. Of 300,000 to 400,000 clones listed, 85% to 90% are singletons. Membership in each cohort depended on participant-reported clinical history. Recovered status applied to Cohort 3 donors who had two consecutive negative PCRs. It also applied to those with clearance or with symptom resolution. Germline assignment: CDR1 LGHNA and CDR2 YNFKEQ. This CDR3 is 14 amino acids long. V gave up 8 bases and J gave up 5 bases; unmatched junction bases: 11.

This TCR was sampled from a man between 18 and 29 years old who had recovered from COVID-19. This sequence joins TRBV4-2 and TRBJ1-2, with 7 bases identical to TRBD1. Sequencing used PBMCs or T cells enriched from blood (not recorded which). The DNA for the CDR3 is TGTGCCAGCGGAAGGGGGCGCGGGGGGTATGGCTACACCTTC. Translated: CASGRGRGGYGYTF.